One and the same sample provided the 8 T cell receptor beta chains below, sequenced in a study of cytomegalovirus exposure and HLA in healthy donors. The primer mix had 60 Vbeta and 13 Jbeta primers. Profiling relied on immunoSEQ multiplex PCR, and the TCRdb table lists in-frame clones only, not all of them. The sample records about 180,000 clones, around 81% being singletons. What was sequenced was PBMCs. The source of these receptors is a man aged 40-49 years in good health and CMV-seronegative.

This clone was detected once. This CDR3 is CASSLGLAGELFF. As DNA, the CDR3 is TGTGCCAGCAGTTTGGGGCTAGCCGGGGAGCTGTTTTTT. The chain links TRBV27 to TRBJ2-2; D perhaps matches TRBD1 (5 bases). Germline V gene lookup returns CDR1 MNHEY and CDR2 SMNVEV (reference sequence). The CDR3 covers 13 residues. V shed 3 bases and J shed 6 bases, with 8 bases lying between them.

This clone came up once. V gene TRBV5-1 combines with J gene TRBJ2-3; a weak D match, TRBD2 (5 bases). The CDR3 consists of 16 residues. Germline lookup yields CDR1 SGHRS and CDR2 YFSETQ. Trimming left V 4 bases short and J 0 bases short, with 15 bases between. The DNA for the CDR3 is TGCGCCAGCAGCCGAACGGGGAGTTTTAGCACAGATACGCAGTATTTT. Amino acids: CASSRTGSFSTDTQYF.

This sequence joins TRBV19 and TRBJ1-1; D gene ambiguous. There are 15 residues in the CDR3. Trimming left V 1 base short and J 0 bases short, with 9 bases between. CDR1 is LNHDA and CDR2 is SQIVND in the germline V gene (reference sequence). CDR3 sequence reads: CASSIADILNTEAFF. The CDR3 DNA follows: TGTGCCAGTAGTATAGCAGACATTTTGAACACTGAAGCTTTCTTT.

The chain links TRBV4-1 to TRBJ2-6, with TRBD1 matching over 7 bases. CDR3 length: 19 amino acids. The V and J ends lost 0 bases and 0 bases, in that order; junction bases with no gene match: 8. The germline CDR1 and CDR2 sequences are MGHRA and YSYEKL. The CDR3 region has the DNA TGCGCCAGCAGCCAAGATCGGGCAGGGGGATACTCTGGGGCCAACGTCCTGACTTTC. Translated, it gives CASSQDRAGGYSGANVLTF.

The chain has TRBV14 and TRBJ1-1; D gene unclear. The V and J ends lost 4 bases and 0 bases respectively, with 6 bases between them. The germline V gene has CDR1 SGHDN and CDR2 FVKESK. The length of the CDR3 is 13 residues. CDR3 in DNA: TGTGCCAGCAGCCTCATCATGAACACTGAAGCTTTCTTT. Its protein product is CASSLIMNTEAFF.

This chain joins TRBV5-1 and TRBJ2-2; 10 bases match TRBD1. CDR1 SGHRS and CDR2 YFSETQ come from the germline V gene. Germline trimming cut 2 bases from V and 4 bases from J; bases unmatched to any gene: 5. The CDR3 covers 16 residues. Here the CDR3 DNA reads TGCGCCAGCAGCTTCCGGGACAGGGGTAGCACCGGGGAGCTGTTTTTT. Its protein is CASSFRDRGSTGELFF.

The chain combines TRBV5-1 with TRBJ2-2; D is possibly TRBD1 (6 bases). There are 15 residues in the CDR3. Germline V gives CDR1 SGHRS, CDR2 YFSETQ. V was clipped by 6 bases and J by 5 bases, with 17 bases between them. The DNA of the CDR3 is TGCGCCAGCACGAGCGCCCCAGGGGCGACCGGGGAGCTGTTTTTT. Its protein product is CASTSAPGATGELFF.

The V and J genes are TRBV6-5 and TRBJ2-2, with 8 bases lining up with TRBD2. Germline CDR1 and CDR2: MNHEY and SVGAGI. With V trimmed by 6 bases and J by 6 bases, 6 bases remained unmatched. The CDR3 is 14 residues long. DNA for the CDR3: TGTGCCAGCAGCTATAGCGGGGACGCCGGGGAGCTGTTTTTT. Translated: CASSYSGDAGELFF.